This T cell receptor (beta chain) was recorded in a study of breast tumors, draining lymph nodes, adjacent tissues. Study observations and caveats: That most tumor T cells come from lymph nodes remained unproven. Tumor TCR diversity was below lymph nodes but above nontumor tissue. Most tumor T cells seemingly derive from lymph node, then expand in tumor.

The lymph nodes were axillary draining lymph nodes from breast cancer patients. Germline values: CDR1 SGHTA, CDR2 FQGNSA. The CDR3 sequence is 13 residues long. V shed 1 base and J shed 4 bases, with 8 bases lying between them. TCRdb analysed the multiplex PCR reads with MiXCR anew, one entry per CDR3 protein. The sample has hundreds of thousands of distinct CDR3 sequences; about 30% are singletons. As concerns this clonotype: The antigen is unknown.

V gene TRBV7-2 combines with J gene TRBJ2-7; D ambiguous. The sequence derives from a female donor with breast cancer. Some clones in this sample may be carry-over from other donors' samples. Sequenced: axillary lymph node tissue. CDR3 loop: CASSLDVRYEQYF. The CDR3 DNA is TGTGCCAGCAGCTTAGATGTCAGATACGAGCAGTACTTC.